This T cell receptor beta chain originates from a study of shared T cell receptors in the human thymus. CDR1 is SEHNR and CDR2 is FQNEAQ in the germline V gene (reference sequence). This CDR3 region has 14 residues. Trimming shortened V by 5 bases and J by 8 bases, and 15 bases separated the two germline ends. The method was immunoSEQ multiplex PCR; TCRdb's version includes in-frame clones alone and lacks a portion of them. The data contain 700,000 to 750,000 clones, approximately 85% of them singletons. These data also featured in a second study, about human thymus T cells. That source reports: Gene usage (both V and J) appeared biased in thymic and blood repertoires. Related work found strong thymic repertoire overlap between unrelated individuals.

The chain links TRBV7-9 to TRBJ2-2, with D tentatively TRBD2 (6 bases). Sequenced material: thymocytes. This receptor was taken from a girl in the first two years of life with a congenital heart defect. The CDR3 spells CASSAQRARGELFF. DNA of the CDR3: TGTGCCAGCAGCGCCCAGCGGGCTCGAGGGGAGCTGTTTTTT.